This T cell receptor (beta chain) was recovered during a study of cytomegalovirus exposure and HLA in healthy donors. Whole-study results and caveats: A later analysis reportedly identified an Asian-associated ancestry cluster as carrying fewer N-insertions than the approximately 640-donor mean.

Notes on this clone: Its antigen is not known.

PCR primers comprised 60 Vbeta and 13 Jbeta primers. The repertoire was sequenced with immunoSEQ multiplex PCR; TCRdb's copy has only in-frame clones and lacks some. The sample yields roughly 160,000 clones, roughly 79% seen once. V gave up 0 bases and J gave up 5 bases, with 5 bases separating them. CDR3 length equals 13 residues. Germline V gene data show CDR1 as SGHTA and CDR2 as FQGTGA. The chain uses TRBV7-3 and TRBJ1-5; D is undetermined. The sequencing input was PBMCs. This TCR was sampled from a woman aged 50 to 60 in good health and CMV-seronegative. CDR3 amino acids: CASSLTGDQPQHF. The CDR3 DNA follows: TGTGCCAGCAGCTTAACCGGGGATCAGCCCCAGCATTTT.